The 25 T cell receptor beta chains below come from one sample, sequenced in a study of shared clonotypes between healthy human individuals. Profiled with immunoSEQ multiplex PCR; TCRdb holds only in-frame clones, not every one. The data hold 90,000 to 120,000 clones, with 67% observed a single time. Sequencing was done on a sample of memory CD8+ T cells sorted from blood. Subset: CD45RO+ cells pooled with CCR7-negative TemRA cells. Every receptor here comes from a woman aged 25 to 39 in good health.

A few counts support this clone. The V gene is TRBV5-8, the J gene TRBJ1-5; D gene uncertain. Germline V lookup: CDR1 SGHTS, CDR2 YDEGEE. The CDR3 is made up of 14 amino acids. V dropped 1 base and J dropped 6 bases, with 11 bases sitting between them. This CDR3 reads CASSLLWESQPQHF. The CDR3 DNA reads as TGTGCCAGCAGCTTGCTGTGGGAGAGTCAGCCCCAGCATTTT.

This rearrangement joins TRBV4-1 to TRBJ2-1; TRBD1 aligns across 7 bases. This CDR3 is 16 amino acids long. V lost 3 bases and J lost 0; bases outside the gene matches: 5. CDR1 is MGHRA, CDR2 YSYEKL, per germline. The DNA for the CDR3 is TGCGCCAGCAGCCAGAGGGACAGCGACTCCTACAATGAGCAGTTCTTC. It specifies CASSQRDSDSYNEQFF.

The chain joins TRBV6-1 to TRBJ2-5, with 7 bases matching TRBD1. The CDR3 totals 15 residues. In germline, CDR1 is MNHNS, CDR2 SASEGT. V lost 7 bases, J lost 4 bases, and 12 bases stayed unmatched. CDR3 in DNA: TGTGCCAGCACCGAAAAGGGGTCAGGGGGAGAGACCCAGTACTTC. It is translated as CASTEKGSGGETQYF.

The CDR3: CASSLGRGRDNEQFF. The CDR3 DNA reads TGTGCCAGCAGCTTGGGCAGGGGTCGCGACAATGAGCAGTTCTTC. The chain joins TRBV5-8 to TRBJ2-1, with D tentatively TRBD1 (6 bases). The CDR3 has 15 residues. Trimming pared 0 bases from V and 5 bases from J, leaving 12 bases between. The germline gives CDR1 SGHTS, CDR2 YDEGEE.

This clone was seen just once. The rearrangement links TRBV5-3 to TRBJ1-5; 8 bases align to TRBD1. TRBV5-3 has ORF status, its function being uncertain. V lost 5 bases to trimming and J lost 4 bases; unmatched junction nucleotides: 8. This CDR3 comprises 15 residues. CDR3 sequence: CARRPDRVGNQPQHF. The CDR3 coding sequence is TGTGCCAGAAGACCGGACAGGGTGGGTAATCAGCCCCAGCATTTT.

CDR3 region: CASSGTGGRTQPQHF. CDR3 sequence (DNA): TGTGCCAGCAGTGGTACAGGGGGGAGAACTCAGCCCCAGCATTTT. The chain carries TRBV28 and TRBJ1-5; 8 bases agree with TRBD1. Per the germline V gene, CDR1 is MDHEN and CDR2 is SYDVKM. The V and J ends lost 5 bases and 6 bases, in that order; junction bases with no gene match: 9. This CDR3 contains 15 residues. The full variable domain, with the rest looked up from reference TRBV28 and TRBJ1-5, is DVKVTQSSRYLVKRTGEKVFLECVQDMDHENMFWYRQDPGLGLRLIYFSYDVKMKEKGDIPEGYSVSREKKERFSLILESASTNQTSMYLCASSGTGGRTQPQHFGDGTRLSIL.

The chain uses TRBV5-6 and TRBJ1-1, with D possibly matching TRBD1 (6 bases). V was cut by 1 base and J by 0 bases, with 19 bases left in between. From germline, CDR1 is SGHDT and CDR2 YYEEEE. This CDR3 comprises 18 residues. The chain's CDR3 is CASSLMRGPGFLNTEAFF. CDR3 nucleotides: TGTGCCAGCAGCTTGATGCGGGGGCCCGGATTCTTGAACACTGAAGCTTTCTTT.

This chain links TRBV7-9 with TRBJ2-1; 9 positions agree with TRBD2. The CDR3 runs 15 residues. In germline, CDR1 is SEHNR, CDR2 FQNEAQ (reference sequence). V was clipped by 5 bases and J by 5 bases; unmatched bases: 7. CDR3 region: CASSGTSGLDNEQFF. CDR3 DNA: TGTGCCAGCAGCGGAACTAGCGGGTTAGACAATGAGCAGTTCTTC.

The V call is TRBV2, the J call TRBJ2-2; 9 positions match TRBD1. Germline CDR1 and CDR2: SNHLY and FYNNEI. The CDR3 is 15 residues long. V lost 7 bases to trimming and J lost 1 base; unmatched junction nucleotides: 4. The DNA of the CDR3 is TGTGCCAGCACCCGACAGGGGGAGAACACCGGGGAGCTGTTTTTT. Amino acids: CASTRQGENTGELFF.

This clone turned up a few times. This chain joins TRBV9 and TRBJ2-1; 7 bases are a match to TRBD2. Germline trimming cut 2 bases from V and 2 bases from J; bases unmatched to any gene: 4. The CDR3 has 15 amino acids. Germline CDR1 and CDR2: SGDLS and YYNGEE. CDR3 amino acids: CASSVGEGAYNEQFF. The CDR3 DNA is TGTGCCAGCAGCGTTGGGGAGGGAGCCTACAATGAGCAGTTCTTC.

This clone came up a few times. V and J are TRBV7-6 and TRBJ2-1; D is perhaps TRBD1 or TRBD2 (5 bases each). The length of the CDR3 is 13 residues. V was trimmed by 5 bases and J by 8 bases, leaving 13 bases between them. Germline V lookup: CDR1 SGHVS, CDR2 FNYEAQ. This CDR3 is CASSPGPNYEQFF. The CDR3 coding sequence is TGTGCCAGCAGCCCGGGACCCAACTATGAGCAGTTCTTC.

The CDR3, as DNA: TGTGCCAGCAGTATGCGTCAGGGTCATGAGCAGTTCTTC. It is translated as CASSMRQGHEQFF. The V and J genes are TRBV27 and TRBJ2-1, with D possibly matching TRBD1 (5 bases). V was shortened by 5 bases and J by 8 bases, with 13 bases between the two germline ends. The germline V gene encodes CDR1 MNHEY and CDR2 SMNVEV (reference sequence). The length of the CDR3 is 13 residues.

The chain has TRBV9 and TRBJ2-2; no reliable D call. Germline assignment: CDR1 SGDLS and CDR2 YYNGEE. The CDR3 consists of 13 residues. The germline V and J ends were trimmed by 6 bases and 0 bases, with 6 bases remaining between them. The CDR3 coding sequence is TGTGCCAGCACTAGGCCGAACACCGGGGAGCTGTTTTTT. This translates into CASTRPNTGELFF.

Concerning this clone: The same CDR3 can be traced to other DNA sequences in this sample. The chain recombines TRBV6-1 with TRBJ1-1; D may be TRBD1 (5 bases). The CDR3 consists of 13 residues. CDR1 MNHNS and CDR2 SASEGT come from the germline V gene. The V end lost 3 bases, the J end lost 2 bases, and 7 bases lay between the germline ends. CDR3 in DNA: TGTGCCAGCAGTGACAGGGAAAACACTGAAGCTTTCTTT. Residues: CASSDRENTEAFF.

The chain employs TRBV11-2 and TRBJ1-1; D is unclear. The V end lost 1 base, the J end lost 4 bases, and 7 bases lay between the germline ends. Germline CDR1 reads SGHAT; CDR2 reads FQNNGV. The CDR3 length is 13 residues. Here the CDR3 DNA reads TGTGCCAGCAGCTTAGGAGCAGCCACTGAAGCTTTCTTT. Translation: CASSLGAATEAFF.

The chain recombines TRBV27 with TRBJ2-1; TRBD2 aligns across 9 bases. The CDR3 consists of 14 residues. With V trimmed by 3 bases and J by 5 bases, 2 bases remained unmatched. Germline values: CDR1 MNHEY, CDR2 SMNVEV (reference sequence). The CDR3 reads CASSLGTSHNEQFF. The CDR3 coding sequence is TGTGCCAGCAGTTTGGGGACTAGCCACAATGAGCAGTTCTTC.

This clone was detected a few times. The gene calls are TRBV30 and TRBJ1-2; possibly TRBD1 for D (6 bases). This CDR3 region has 16 residues. Trimming took 2 bases from V and 5 from J, leaving 21 bases between them. CDR1 and CDR2 (germline): GTSNPN, SVGIG (reference sequence). CDR3 region: CAWSFQGLGQKYGYTF. CDR3 nucleotide sequence: TGTGCCTGGAGTTTTCAGGGACTCGGACAGAAATATGGCTACACCTTC. The complete variable domain, with remaining parts taken from reference TRBV30 and TRBJ1-2, reads SQTIHQWPATLVQPVGSPLSLECTVEGTSNPNLYWYRQAAGRGLQLLFYSVGIGQISSEVPQNLSASRPQDRQFILSSKKLLLSDSGFYLCAWSFQGLGQKYGYTFGSGTRLTVV.

At least ten counts were recorded for this clone. The chain recombines TRBV6-6 with TRBJ1-1; D is unclear. V shed 5 bases and J shed 8 bases, with 12 bases lying between them. Germline CDR1 MNHNY, CDR2 SVGAGI (reference sequence). The CDR3 runs 12 residues. In DNA, the CDR3 is TGTGCCAGCAGTGATATCATCGGCGAAGCTTTCTTT. Its translation is CASSDIIGEAFF.

There are many counts of this clone. This chain links TRBV15 with TRBJ1-1; D not resolved. Germline loops: CDR1 LNHNV, CDR2 YYDKDF (reference sequence). V was trimmed by 4 bases and J by 0 bases, leaving 9 bases between them. This CDR3 region has 14 residues. CDR3 bases: TGTGCCACCAGCATAGGATTCTTGAACACTGAAGCTTTCTTT. The encoded protein is CATSIGFLNTEAFF. Using reference TRBV15 and TRBJ1-1 for the parts outside the CDR3, the full variable domain is DAMVIQNPRYQVTQFGKPVTLSCSQTLNHNVMYWYQQKSSQAPKLLFHYYDKDFNNEADTPDNFQSRRPNTSFCFLDIRSPGLGDTAMYLCATSIGFLNTEAFFGQGTRLTVV.

The chain links TRBV29-1 to TRBJ2-5; TRBD2 matches at 13 bases. CDR3 length: 13 amino acids. Germline V CDR1 and CDR2: SQVTM, ANQGSEA. Trimming cost V 5 bases and J 6 bases; bases outside gene matches: 3. The CDR3 loop reads CSVTSGRAKTQYF. CDR3 DNA: TGCAGCGTTACTAGCGGGAGGGCAAAGACCCAGTACTTC.

V and J are TRBV6-5 and TRBJ2-3; unclear D gene. Trimming removed 0 bases at V and 2 bases at J, with 12 bases between. Germline lookup yields CDR1 MNHEY and CDR2 SVGAGI. The CDR3 has 16 residues. The CDR3 DNA reads TGTGCCAGCAGTTACTCGAATAGAAGGTACACAGATACGCAGTATTTT. Its translation is CASSYSNRRYTDTQYF.

The chain recombines TRBV28 with TRBJ1-5; D is uncertain. This CDR3 has 14 amino acids. V lost 10 bases and J 4 bases, leaving 17 bases between the germline ends. Germline CDR1 and CDR2: MDHEN and SYDVKM. The chain's CDR3 is CATHLAGWNQPQHF. The CDR3 DNA is TGTGCCACCCACCTCGCAGGATGGAATCAGCCCCAGCATTTT.

The J gene is TRBJ2-7, the V gene TRBV4-2; TRBD1 matches at 10 bases. Germline V CDR1 and CDR2: LGHNA, YNFKEQ. The CDR3 contains 14 residues. With V trimmed by 1 base and J by 6 bases, 3 bases remained unmatched. The CDR3 DNA reads TGTGCCAGCAGCCAAGCCGGGACAGGGGTCGAGCAGTACTTC. Amino acid sequence: CASSQAGTGVEQYF.

This chain links TRBV27 with TRBJ2-3; D possibly corresponds to TRBD1 (6 bases). The CDR3 has 11 residues. The V gene lost 6 bases and the J gene lost 6 bases, with 7 bases spanning the gap. The germline CDR1 and CDR2 sequences are MNHEY and SMNVEV (reference sequence). The DNA for the CDR3 is TGTGCCAGCAGGGGGGCGGATACGCAGTATTTT. The encoded protein is CASRGADTQYF.

This chain uses TRBV28 with TRBJ1-6; D is unresolved. Between the trimmed V and J ends, which lost 4 bases and 0 bases, there was a span of 7 bases. In germline, CDR1 is MDHEN, CDR2 SYDVKM. This CDR3 is built from 15 residues. DNA for the CDR3: TGTGCCAGCAGTTCTCTGAGCTCCTATAATTCACCCCTCCACTTT. Residues: CASSSLSSYNSPLHF.